The 4 T cell receptor beta chains below were found in one sample sequenced in a study of cytomegalovirus exposure and HLA in healthy donors. Use of 60 Vbeta and 13 Jbeta primers characterized the PCR. Libraries were prepared by immunoSEQ multiplex PCR; TCRdb keeps only in-frame clonotypes and omits some of them. The sample shows under 150,000 clones, about 9.1% of them seen only once. What was sequenced was PBMCs. Receptors were obtained from a woman in her thirties or forties in good health and CMV-seropositive.

The rearrangement links TRBV5-1 to TRBJ2-1; 8 nucleotides line up with TRBD2. The CDR3 is 15 amino acids. CDR1 and CDR2 from the germline V gene are SGHRS and YFSETQ. Trimming removed 4 bases from V and 7 bases from J; junction bases left unmatched: 10. CDR3 in amino acids: CASSAPGGVENEQFF. CDR3 in DNA: TGCGCCAGCAGCGCCCCGGGGGGGGTAGAGAATGAGCAGTTCTTC.

Turning to this clone: At one end the junction does not follow the germline gene, possibly because of a read error. This sequence joins TRBV4-3 and TRBJ2-1, with D hard to call. Germline lookup yields CDR1 LGHNA and CDR2 YSLEER. This CDR3 contains 16 residues. The CDR3 region is CASSKDWVEASDEQFF. For the CDR3, the DNA is TGCGCCAGCAGCAAAGATTGGGTAGAGGCCAGCGATGAGCAGTTCTTC.

This clone has just a few counts. The rearrangement uses TRBV5-6 and TRBJ1-1; 7 bases line up with TRBD1. Trimming at V came to 4 bases and at J to 1 base, leaving 10 bases not matched to a gene. CDR3 length: 16 amino acids. CDR1 and CDR2 (germline): SGHDT, YYEEEE. The CDR3 reads CASSPETGSPNTEAFF. CDR3 bases: TGTGCCAGCAGCCCAGAGACAGGGAGCCCGAACACTGAAGCTTTCTTT.

The rearrangement uses TRBV5-1 and TRBJ2-2; 8 positions match TRBD2. Unmatched junction bases numbered 6, after V lost 3 bases and J lost 2 bases. Germline loops: CDR1 SGHRS, CDR2 YFSETQ. This CDR3 is built from 16 residues. The CDR3 DNA reads TGCGCCAGCAGCTCGGGAGCGGGGGTTAACACCGGGGAGCTGTTTTTT. Its protein product is CASSSGAGVNTGELFF.